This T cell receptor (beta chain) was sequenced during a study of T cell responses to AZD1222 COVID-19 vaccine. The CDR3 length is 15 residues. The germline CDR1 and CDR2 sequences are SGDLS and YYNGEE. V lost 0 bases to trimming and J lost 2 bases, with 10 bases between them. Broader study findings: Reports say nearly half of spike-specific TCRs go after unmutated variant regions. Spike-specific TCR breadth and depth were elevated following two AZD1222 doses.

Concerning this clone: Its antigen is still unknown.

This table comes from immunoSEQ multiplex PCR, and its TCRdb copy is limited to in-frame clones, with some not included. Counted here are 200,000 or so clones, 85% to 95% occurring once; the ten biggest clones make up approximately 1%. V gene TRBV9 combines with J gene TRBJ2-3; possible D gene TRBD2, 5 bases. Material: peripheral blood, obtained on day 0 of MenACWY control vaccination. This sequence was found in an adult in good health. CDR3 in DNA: TGTGCCAGCAGCGTAGCTAGCCTAGCCACAGATACGCAGTATTTT. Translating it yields CASSVASLATDTQYF. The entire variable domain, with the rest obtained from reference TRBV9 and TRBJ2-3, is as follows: DSGVTQTPKHLITATGQRVTLRCSPRSGDLSVYWYQQSLDQGLQFLIQYYNGEERAKGNILERFSAQQFPDLHSELNLSSLELGDSALYFCASSVASLATDTQYFGPGTRLTVL.